These T cell receptor beta chains were read from a single sample in a study of breast tumors, draining lymph nodes, adjacent tissues. MiXCR was run by TCRdb on the multiplex PCR reads, yielding one entry per CDR3 protein. This table holds about 130,000 distinct CDR3 sequences, 21% found once. The sequencing sample was made of axillary lymph node tissue. Receptors were obtained from a female donor with breast cancer. Some clones in this sample may be carry-over from other donors' samples. CDR3s include the opening cysteine and the closing phenylalanine or tryptophan.

V gene	J gene	CDR3 protein
TRBV27	TRBJ2-3	CASTGSRDTDTQYF
TRBV7-6	TRBJ1-2	CASSLRQGNYGYTF
TRBV12-3/TRBV12-4	TRBJ2-1	CASSGTPSYNEQFF
TRBV10-3	TRBJ2-7	CAISDNYEQYF
TRBV28	TRBJ2-7	CASSLRGRGTGWGSYEQYF
TRBV29-1	TRBJ1-3	CSVAQGFSGNTIYF
TRBV20-1	TRBJ1-5	CSASQPGQGVNQPQHF
TRBV2	TRBJ2-2	CASSYATGLTGELVF
TRBV12-3/TRBV12-4	TRBJ1-3	CASRPSLSSGNTIYF
TRBV28	TRBJ2-7	CASSLSGRGNYEQYF
TRBV9	TRBJ2-6	CASSGSRVAGANVLTF
TRBV7-8	TRBJ2-1	CASRSGTGGNEQFF
TRBV4-1	TRBJ2-5	CASSPLAGGGGTQYF
TRBV19	TRBJ1-5	CASSIESANQPQHF
TRBV30	TRBJ2-3	CAWERVGGFVDTQYF
TRBV6-2/TRBV6-3	TRBJ1-5	CASSYWGLDQPQHF
TRBV20-1	TRBJ2-7	CSARPGTSGKSYYEQYF
TRBV9	TRBJ1-2	CASSPRVWGAIYGYTF
TRBV6-5	TRBJ1-2	CASSYSISPRGGYTF
TRBV20-1	TRBJ2-7	CSPLPGIDNEQYF
TRBV28	TRBJ1-5	CASGQGGGASQPQHF
TRBV30	TRBJ2-5	CAWMYDIGETAPTLQETQYF
TRBV2	TRBJ2-1	CASSERGTARNNEQFF
TRBV28	TRBJ2-3	CASRSTDDTQYF
TRBV19	TRBJ2-1	CASSSTGTSGSRNEQFF
TRBV27	TRBJ2-5	CASAMGGPIEETQYF
TRBV2	TRBJ2-7	CASSDGRSYEQYF
TRBV9	TRBJ1-5	CASSVGRGRWQPQHF
TRBV20-1	TRBJ2-7	CSAPSPKQTPYEQYF
TRBV5-6	TRBJ1-2	CASSLAQRSNYGYTF
TRBV5-8	TRBJ2-7	CASSFSSTHEQYF
TRBV7-8	TRBJ1-2	CASSLSSGGDYGYTF
TRBV7-9	TRBJ2-7	CASSLVSYSKSSRFSYEQYF
TRBV7-8	TRBJ2-7	CASSLAVTGQSYEQYF
TRBV28	TRBJ1-3	CASSFGYHSGNTIYF
TRBV10-3	TRBJ2-5	CAISDSPRRETQYF
TRBV20-1	TRBJ2-7	CSATGRPYEQYF
TRBV4-1	TRBJ2-7	CASSQVSSGAEQYF
TRBV5-1	TRBJ2-1	CASSTAPGTPGDYNEQFF
TRBV10-3	TRBJ1-6	CAISKGTAYNSPLHF
TRBV28	TRBJ2-3	CASSLRAGRGRGRTDTQYF
TRBV30	TRBJ1-3	CAWSVGGNTMYF
TRBV19	TRBJ2-5	CASSGGGQETQYF
TRBV15	TRBJ1-4	CATSRDGWQGATNEKLFF
TRBV25-1	TRBJ2-1	CASSEWTSGSYNEQFF
TRBV19	TRBJ1-5	CASSPDRRSNQPQHF
TRBV10-3	TRBJ2-7	CAISESYSYEQYF
TRBV27	TRBJ2-7	CASTWVLHYEQYF
TRBV5-1	TRBJ2-3	CASSWGGRGTDTQYF
TRBV7-9	TRBJ2-2	CASSLARDRVAGELFF
TRBV19	TRBJ2-7	CASSWGAEQYF
TRBV2	TRBJ2-7	CASSEWQQPQYF
TRBV5-1	TRBJ2-3	CASSWYRGSNTDTQYF
TRBV6-6	TRBJ2-1	CASSTSGSSYNEQFF
TRBV6-2/TRBV6-3	TRBJ2-7	CASSYYGVSDWRLEQYF
TRBV12-3/TRBV12-4	TRBJ2-1	CASSFKRVVSYNEQFF
TRBV2	TRBJ1-5	CASSPQGNQPQHF
TRBV11-1	TRBJ2-2	CASSSPKTLANTGELFF
TRBV2	TRBJ2-1	CASSGAGANEQFF